A selection of T cell receptor beta chains follows, all from one sample in a study of regulatory T cells in long-lasting Graves disease. From the multiplex PCR reads, TCRdb called clonotypes with MiXCR, one entry per CDR3 protein. The sample includes more than 300,000 distinct CDR3 sequences, about a sixth seen only once; the top ten take 22%. The input for sequencing was peripheral blood mononuclear cells (PBMCs), taken at new diagnosis, from a patient treated with antithyroid drugs. The receptor set was obtained from a female donor with Graves disease. Each CDR3 is given with its conserved first and last residue. The order of the fields is clone size, J gene, D gene, V gene, CDR3 protein, CDR3 DNA. A D gene is named only where the DNA matches it firmly. Expanded clones are given a class, and other clones once, few, many or no size at all.

abundance: -; j_gene: TRBJ1-1; d_gene: -; v_gene: TRBV6-1; CDR3aa: CASSPRSVMNTEAFF; CDR3nt: TGTGCCAGCAGCCCCCGATCGGTAATGAACACTGAAGCTTTCTTT
abundance: many; j_gene: TRBJ2-1; d_gene: -; v_gene: TRBV19; CDR3aa: CASSSLQGHNEQFF; CDR3nt: TGTGCCAGTAGTAGCCTACAGGGCCACAATGAGCAGTTCTTC
abundance: many; j_gene: TRBJ2-7; d_gene: -; v_gene: TRBV11-3; CDR3aa: CAGSPSGPVYEQYF; CDR3nt: TGTGCCGGCAGCCCCTCAGGTCCGGTCTACGAGCAGTACTTC
abundance: many; j_gene: TRBJ2-1; d_gene: TRBD1; v_gene: TRBV9; CDR3aa: CASSYGTAESSYNEQFF; CDR3nt: TGTGCCAGCAGCTACGGGACAGCTGAAAGCTCCTACAATGAGCAGTTCTTC
abundance: many; j_gene: TRBJ1-3; d_gene: -; v_gene: TRBV3-1; CDR3aa: CASSGRGGSGNTIYF; CDR3nt: TGTGCCAGCAGCGGCCGGGGAGGGTCAGGAAACACCATATATTTT
abundance: -; j_gene: TRBJ2-3; d_gene: -; v_gene: TRBV11-3; CDR3aa: CASSSWEPSTDTQYF; CDR3nt: TGTGCCAGCAGCTCGTGGGAGCCCAGCACAGATACGCAGTATTTT
abundance: -; j_gene: TRBJ2-5; d_gene: -; v_gene: TRBV5-1; CDR3aa: CASSLGVAETQYF; CDR3nt: TGCGCCAGCAGCTTGGGAGTCGCAGAGACCCAGTACTTC
abundance: -; j_gene: TRBJ2-1; d_gene: TRBD2; v_gene: TRBV6-2/TRBV6-3; CDR3aa: CAASSGSRYNEQFF; CDR3nt: TGTGCCGCGTCCAGCGGGAGTAGGTACAATGAGCAGTTCTTC
abundance: many; j_gene: TRBJ1-1; d_gene: -; v_gene: TRBV5-4; CDR3aa: CASRRSPGVRAEAFF; CDR3nt: TGTGCCAGCAGGAGGTCCCCAGGGGTCAGGGCTGAAGCTTTCTTT
abundance: few; j_gene: TRBJ1-4; d_gene: TRBD1; v_gene: TRBV7-9; CDR3aa: CASSLPYPPHRGSTNEKLFF; CDR3nt: TGTGCCAGCAGCTTACCCTACCCGCCACACAGGGGATCAACTAATGAAAAACTGTTTTTT
abundance: many; j_gene: TRBJ2-3; d_gene: -; v_gene: TRBV20-1; CDR3aa: CSARGWRDGTDTQYF; CDR3nt: TGCAGTGCTAGAGGTTGGAGGGACGGCACAGATACGCAGTATTTT
abundance: many; j_gene: TRBJ2-3; d_gene: -; v_gene: TRBV2; CDR3aa: CASSVGRGGTDTQYF; CDR3nt: TGTGCCAGCAGTGTTGGTCGTGGGGGCACAGATACGCAGTATTTT
abundance: many; j_gene: TRBJ2-3; d_gene: -; v_gene: TRBV28; CDR3aa: CASNSGTDTQYF; CDR3nt: TGTGCCAGCAACTCTGGGACAGATACGCAGTATTTT
abundance: many; j_gene: TRBJ2-1; d_gene: -; v_gene: TRBV30; CDR3aa: CAWSRGRDNNEQFF; CDR3nt: TGTGCCTGGAGTCGAGGGAGGGACAACAATGAGCAGTTCTTC
abundance: -; j_gene: TRBJ2-7; d_gene: TRBD1; v_gene: TRBV2; CDR3aa: CASRDWTGYEQYF; CDR3nt: TGTGCCAGCAGGGATTGGACAGGGTACGAGCAGTACTTC
abundance: many; j_gene: TRBJ1-2; d_gene: -; v_gene: TRBV7-2; CDR3aa: CASSLAGGYGYTF; CDR3nt: TGTGCCAGCAGCCTGGCCGGGGGCTATGGCTACACCTTC
abundance: many; j_gene: TRBJ1-2; d_gene: -; v_gene: TRBV7-2; CDR3aa: CASSLVSSVYGYTF; CDR3nt: TGTGCCAGCAGCTTAGTGTCGTCAGTCTATGGCTACACCTTC
abundance: many; j_gene: TRBJ1-2; d_gene: -; v_gene: TRBV3-1; CDR3aa: CASSQGGRSSSDGYTF; CDR3nt: TGTGCCAGCAGCCAAGGGGGAAGGTCGTCCTCTGATGGCTACACCTTC
abundance: -; j_gene: TRBJ2-7; d_gene: -; v_gene: TRBV9; CDR3aa: CASSVVDSDYEQYF; CDR3nt: TGTGCCAGCAGCGTAGTTGACAGCGACTACGAGCAGTACTTC
abundance: many; j_gene: TRBJ2-1; d_gene: -; v_gene: TRBV20-1; CDR3aa: CSSPASAGSNEQFF; CDR3nt: TGCAGTTCCCCCGCTAGCGCAGGGTCTAATGAGCAGTTCTTC
abundance: many; j_gene: TRBJ2-5; d_gene: -; v_gene: TRBV6-1; CDR3aa: CASRRRLVQETQYF; CDR3nt: TGTGCCAGCAGACGCAGACTAGTCCAAGAGACCCAGTACTTC
abundance: -; j_gene: TRBJ1-4; d_gene: TRBD1; v_gene: TRBV5-1; CDR3aa: CASSIGTGAQNEKLFF; CDR3nt: TGCGCCAGCAGCATTGGGACAGGGGCACAAAATGAAAAACTGTTTTTT
abundance: many; j_gene: TRBJ2-2; d_gene: -; v_gene: TRBV2; CDR3aa: CASSPPQRGTGELFF; CDR3nt: TGTGCCAGCTCCCCCCCCCAGCGCGGCACCGGGGAGCTGTTTTTT
abundance: many; j_gene: TRBJ1-1; d_gene: -; v_gene: TRBV6-2/TRBV6-3; CDR3aa: CASSYSKTPWRTEAFF; CDR3nt: TGTGCCAGCAGTTACTCGAAGACCCCTTGGAGGACTGAAGCTTTCTTT
abundance: many; j_gene: TRBJ2-2; d_gene: -; v_gene: TRBV20-1; CDR3aa: CSASGSTNTGELFF; CDR3nt: TGCAGTGCTAGCGGGAGTACGAACACCGGGGAGCTGTTTTTT
abundance: -; j_gene: TRBJ2-2; d_gene: TRBD1; v_gene: TRBV20-1; CDR3aa: CSARNRDRNTGELFF; CDR3nt: TGCAGTGCACGCAACCGGGACAGGAACACCGGGGAGCTGTTTTTT
abundance: -; j_gene: TRBJ2-7; d_gene: TRBD2; v_gene: TRBV28; CDR3aa: CASTGLAGPYEQYF; CDR3nt: TGTGCCAGCACGGGACTAGCGGGACCCTACGAGCAGTACTTC
abundance: many; j_gene: TRBJ2-5; d_gene: TRBD2; v_gene: TRBV20-1; CDR3aa: CSARRGRVETQYF; CDR3nt: TGCAGTGCTAGACGCGGGAGGGTAGAGACCCAGTACTTC
abundance: many; j_gene: TRBJ2-2; d_gene: TRBD1; v_gene: TRBV7-9; CDR3aa: CASSFLATGDTGELFF; CDR3nt: TGTGCCAGCAGCTTCTTGGCGACAGGGGACACCGGGGAGCTGTTTTTT
abundance: many; j_gene: TRBJ2-5; d_gene: TRBD2; v_gene: TRBV2; CDR3aa: CASRDRLAGGQETQYF; CDR3nt: TGTGCCAGCAGAGACCGACTAGCGGGGGGCCAAGAGACCCAGTACTTC
abundance: many; j_gene: TRBJ2-7; d_gene: -; v_gene: TRBV27; CDR3aa: CASRLLTGSYEQYF; CDR3nt: TGTGCCAGCAGGCTTCTCACAGGGTCCTACGAGCAGTACTTC
abundance: many; j_gene: TRBJ2-2; d_gene: -; v_gene: TRBV2; CDR3aa: CASSEQGQNTGELFF; CDR3nt: TGTGCCAGCAGTGAACAGGGGCAGAACACCGGGGAGCTGTTTTTT
abundance: -; j_gene: TRBJ1-1; d_gene: TRBD1; v_gene: TRBV7-2; CDR3aa: CASSGTGANTEAFF; CDR3nt: TGTGCCAGCAGCGGGACAGGGGCGAACACTGAAGCTTTCTTT
abundance: many; j_gene: TRBJ1-1; d_gene: -; v_gene: TRBV9; CDR3aa: CASSVVQGDTEAFF; CDR3nt: TGTGCCAGCAGCGTAGTACAGGGTGATACTGAAGCTTTCTTT
abundance: many; j_gene: TRBJ1-2; d_gene: -; v_gene: TRBV12-3/TRBV12-4; CDR3aa: CASSSDQGAYGYTF; CDR3nt: TGTGCCAGCAGCTCCGACCAGGGTGCCTATGGCTACACCTTC
abundance: many; j_gene: TRBJ2-3; d_gene: TRBD2; v_gene: TRBV7-9; CDR3aa: CASSSLIAGNTDTQYF; CDR3nt: TGTGCCAGCAGCTCTTTGATAGCGGGAAACACAGATACGCAGTATTTT
abundance: many; j_gene: TRBJ1-2; d_gene: -; v_gene: TRBV12-3/TRBV12-4; CDR3aa: CASSFLHGYTF; CDR3nt: TGTGCCAGCAGTTTTTTACATGGCTACACCTTC
abundance: many; j_gene: TRBJ2-3; d_gene: TRBD2; v_gene: TRBV11-2; CDR3aa: CASSPYLPLAGGRTFRTDTQYF; CDR3nt: TGTGCCAGCAGCCCTTACCTCCCACTAGCGGGAGGGCGCACATTCCGCACAGATACGCAGTATTTT
abundance: many; j_gene: TRBJ1-1; d_gene: -; v_gene: TRBV28; CDR3aa: CASSSLNAEAFF; CDR3nt: TGTGCCAGCAGTTCCCTAAACGCTGAAGCTTTCTTT
abundance: many; j_gene: TRBJ1-1; d_gene: -; v_gene: TRBV15; CDR3aa: CATSRGRQHTEAFF; CDR3nt: TGTGCCACCAGCAGAGGCAGACAACACACTGAAGCTTTCTTT
abundance: many; j_gene: TRBJ2-5; d_gene: -; v_gene: TRBV12-3/TRBV12-4; CDR3aa: CASSLNGQETQYF; CDR3nt: TGTGCCAGCAGTTTAAACGGACAAGAGACCCAGTACTTC
abundance: many; j_gene: TRBJ1-4; d_gene: -; v_gene: TRBV11-2; CDR3aa: CASSLLGQDLFF; CDR3nt: TGTGCCAGCAGCTTATTGGGGCAAGACCTGTTTTTT
abundance: many; j_gene: TRBJ1-1; d_gene: -; v_gene: TRBV27; CDR3aa: CASGRVGVTEAFF; CDR3nt: TGTGCCAGCGGCAGGGTAGGGGTAACTGAAGCTTTCTTT